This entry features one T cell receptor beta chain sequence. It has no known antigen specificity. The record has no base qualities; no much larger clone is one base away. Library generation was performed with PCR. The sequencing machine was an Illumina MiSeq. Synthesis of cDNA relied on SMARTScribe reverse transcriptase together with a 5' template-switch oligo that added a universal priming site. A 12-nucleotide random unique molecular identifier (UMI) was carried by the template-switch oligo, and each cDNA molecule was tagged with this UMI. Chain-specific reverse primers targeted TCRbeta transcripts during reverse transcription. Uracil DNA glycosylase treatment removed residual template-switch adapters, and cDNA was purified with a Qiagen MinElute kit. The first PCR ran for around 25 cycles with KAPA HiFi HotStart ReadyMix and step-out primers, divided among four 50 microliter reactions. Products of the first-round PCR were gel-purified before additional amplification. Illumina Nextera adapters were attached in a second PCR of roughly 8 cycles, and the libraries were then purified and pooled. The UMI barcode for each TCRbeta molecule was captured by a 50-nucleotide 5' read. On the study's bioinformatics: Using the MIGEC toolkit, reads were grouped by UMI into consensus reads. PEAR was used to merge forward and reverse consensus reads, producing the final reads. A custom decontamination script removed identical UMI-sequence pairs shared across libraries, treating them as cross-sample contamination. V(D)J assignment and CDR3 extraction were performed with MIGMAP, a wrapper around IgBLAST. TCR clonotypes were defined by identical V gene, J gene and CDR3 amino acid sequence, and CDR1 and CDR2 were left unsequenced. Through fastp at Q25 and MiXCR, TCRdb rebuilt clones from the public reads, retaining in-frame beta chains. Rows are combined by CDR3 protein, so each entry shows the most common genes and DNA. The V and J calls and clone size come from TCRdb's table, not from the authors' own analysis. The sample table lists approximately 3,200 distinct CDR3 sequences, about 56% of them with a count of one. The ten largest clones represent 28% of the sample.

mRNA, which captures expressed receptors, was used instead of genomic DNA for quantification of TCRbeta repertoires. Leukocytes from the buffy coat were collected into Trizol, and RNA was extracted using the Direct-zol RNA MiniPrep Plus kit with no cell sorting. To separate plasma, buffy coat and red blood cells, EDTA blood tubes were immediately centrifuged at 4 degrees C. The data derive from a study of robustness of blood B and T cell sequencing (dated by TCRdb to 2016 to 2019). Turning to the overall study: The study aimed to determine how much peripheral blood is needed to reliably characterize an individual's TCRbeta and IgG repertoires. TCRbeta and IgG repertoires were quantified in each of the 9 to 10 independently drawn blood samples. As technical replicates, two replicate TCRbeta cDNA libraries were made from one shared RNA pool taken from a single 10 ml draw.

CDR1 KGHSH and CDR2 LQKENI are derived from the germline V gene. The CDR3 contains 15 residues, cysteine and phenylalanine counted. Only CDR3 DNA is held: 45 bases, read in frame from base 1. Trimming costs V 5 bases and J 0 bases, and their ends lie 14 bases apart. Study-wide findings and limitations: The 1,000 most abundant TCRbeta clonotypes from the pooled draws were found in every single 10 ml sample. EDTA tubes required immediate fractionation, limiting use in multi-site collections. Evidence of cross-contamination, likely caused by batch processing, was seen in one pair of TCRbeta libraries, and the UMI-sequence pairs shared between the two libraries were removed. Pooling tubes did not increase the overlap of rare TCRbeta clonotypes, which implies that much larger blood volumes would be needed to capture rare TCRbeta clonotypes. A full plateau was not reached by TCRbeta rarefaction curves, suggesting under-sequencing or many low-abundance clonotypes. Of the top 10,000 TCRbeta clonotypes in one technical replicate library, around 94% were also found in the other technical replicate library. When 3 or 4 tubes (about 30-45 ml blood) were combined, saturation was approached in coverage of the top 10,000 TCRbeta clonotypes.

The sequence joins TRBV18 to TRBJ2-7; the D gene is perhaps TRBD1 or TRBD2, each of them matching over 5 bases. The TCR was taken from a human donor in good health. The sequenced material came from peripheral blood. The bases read TGTGCCAGCTCAGTTCGAGGGGAGCTCTCCTACGAGCAGTACTTC. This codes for CASSVRGELSYEQYF.